The 18 T cell receptor beta chains presented below share a single source sample, sequenced in a study of blood T cell repertoires in COVID-19. Clones were sequenced by immunoSEQ multiplex PCR, and TCRdb holds only the in-frame ones, with some missing. This sample has 250,000 to 400,000 clones, with around 90% found just once. The sequenced sample consisted of PBMCs or T cells enriched from blood (not recorded which). These receptors were collected from a man aged 55-75 years who had recovered from COVID-19.

This chain uses TRBV18 with TRBJ1-6; TRBD1 agrees at 10 bases. V was pared by 3 bases and J by 7 bases, with 9 bases of the junction left unmatched. The CDR3 loop spans 17 amino acids. Germline V CDR1 and CDR2: KGHSH, LQKENI. CDR3 region: CASSPRSTGGGNSPLHF. The DNA of the CDR3 is TGTGCCAGCTCACCCAGATCGACAGGGGGCGGGAATTCACCCCTCCACTTT.

This chain uses TRBV12-1 with TRBJ2-3; the table's D call of TRBD1 was not tested on the DNA. TRBV12-1 is classified as a pseudogene. CDR3 length: 14 amino acids. The DNA for the CDR3 is TGTGCCAGCAGCTTCGCAGGGTCAGGAGATACGCAGTATTTT. Amino acids: CASSFAGSGDTQYF.

This sequence joins TRBV5-1 and TRBJ1-4; no clear D gene. In germline, CDR1 is SGHRS, CDR2 YFSETQ. This CDR3 is built from 14 residues. The V gene lost 4 bases and the J gene lost 8 bases, with 15 bases spanning the gap. The CDR3 DNA reads TGCGCCAGCAGCCCGGGGATGGGTAGGGAAAAACTGTTTTTT. Protein: CASSPGMGREKLFF.

The V and J genes are TRBV3-1 (or the pseudogene TRBV3-2) and TRBJ1-2; 10 nucleotides line up with TRBD1. Germline V gene sequence: CDR1 LGHDT, CDR2 YNNKEL (reference sequence). The V gene end was trimmed by 0 bases and the J gene end by 7 bases; junction bases not matched to a gene: 8. The CDR3 runs 16 residues. The CDR3 here is CASSQDLTGGAFGYTF. The CDR3 coding sequence is TGTGCCAGCAGCCAAGATCTGACAGGGGGCGCTTTTGGCTACACCTTC.

The CDR3 region is CASSQAGGGLSYEQYF. The CDR3, as DNA: TGCGCCAGCAGCCAAGCAGGGGGTGGACTCTCCTACGAGCAGTACTTC. J is TRBJ2-7 and V is TRBV4-3; 7 bases fit TRBD1. Germline assignment: CDR1 LGHNA and CDR2 YSLEER. CDR3 length: 16 residues. V lost 1 base, J lost 0 bases, and 6 bases stayed unmatched.

Notes on this clone: The germline gene is not matched at one end of the junction; a read error may be the cause. The CDR3 sequence: CASSPGEASTDTQYF. DNA for the CDR3: TGTGCTAGCAGCCCGGGAGAGGCCAGCACAGATACGCAGTATTTT. The rearrangement links TRBV7-7 to TRBJ2-3; possibly TRBD2 for D (6 bases). This CDR3 is built from 15 residues. Germline V CDR1 and CDR2: SSHAT, FNYEAQ (reference sequence).

This chain connects TRBV6-2 or TRBV6-3 to TRBJ2-1, with TRBD1 matching over 8 bases. V shed 2 bases, J shed 2 bases, and the junction held 2 bases outside the gene matches. Germline CDR1 MNHEY, CDR2 SVGEGT. This CDR3 is 15 amino acids long. The CDR3 DNA sequence: TGTGCCAGCAGTTACCGGGACAGGACCTACAATGAGCAGTTCTTC. Translated: CASSYRDRTYNEQFF.

The chain uses TRBV5-1 and TRBJ2-5; 8 bases are shared with TRBD2. V was pared by 0 bases and J by 4 bases, with 8 bases of the junction left unmatched. CDR1 and CDR2 from the germline V gene are SGHRS and YFSETQ. The CDR3 contains 16 residues. CDR3 amino acids: CASSLAPSGSGETQYF. CDR3 in DNA: TGCGCCAGCAGCTTGGCCCCGAGCGGGAGTGGAGAGACCCAGTACTTC.

The V gene is TRBV7-3, the J gene TRBJ1-6; 9 nucleotides agree with TRBD1. The CDR3 extends over 16 amino acids. V lost 5 bases and J lost 6; bases outside the gene matches: 8. The germline V gene has CDR1 SGHTA and CDR2 FQGTGA. For the CDR3, the DNA is TGTGCCAGCAGCCCCGGGACAGGGATCGGTAATTCACCCCTCCACTTT. Its translation: CASSPGTGIGNSPLHF.

This clone was detected a few times. The V gene is TRBV11-2, the J gene TRBJ2-7, with a tentative D call TRBD1 (5 bases). Trimming shortened V by 2 bases and J by 1 base, and 6 bases separated the two germline ends. CDR1 and CDR2 (germline): SGHAT, FQNNGV. The CDR3 is made up of 13 amino acids. This chain's CDR3 is CASSLRTSYEQYF. DNA for the CDR3: TGTGCCAGCAGCTTAAGGACATCCTACGAGCAGTACTTC.

This clone was observed once. The V call is TRBV7-9, the J call TRBJ1-2; a possible D gene is TRBD1 (5 bases). The CDR3 has 14 residues. Looked up from germline, CDR1 is SEHNR and CDR2 is FQNEAQ (reference sequence). The V gene lost 5 bases and the J gene lost 5 bases, with 15 bases spanning the gap. CDR3 sequence: CASSRDSLSYGYTF. CDR3 sequence (DNA): TGTGCCAGCAGCCGTGACAGTCTATCTTATGGCTACACCTTC.

This chain joins TRBV27 and TRBJ1-5; TRBD1 matches 7 bases. Germline CDR1 is MNHEY and CDR2 is SMNVEV (reference sequence). This CDR3 has 15 amino acids. The ends lost 6 bases at V and 1 base at J; junction bases unmatched: 6. CDR3: CASRKETGSNQPQHF. CDR3 DNA sequence: TGTGCCAGCAGAAAGGAGACAGGGAGCAATCAGCCCCAGCATTTT.

The V gene is TRBV9, the J gene TRBJ1-2; tentative D call: TRBD1 (5 bases). This CDR3 has 14 amino acids. Germline values: CDR1 SGDLS, CDR2 YYNGEE. The V end was cut by 3 bases, the J end by 4 bases, with 13 bases between. The CDR3 DNA reads as TGTGCCAGCAGCGAAGGAGGGGCAGTCTATGGCTACACCTTC. Translated, it gives CASSEGGAVYGYTF.

V and J are TRBV6-5 and TRBJ1-3, with TRBD1 as a possible D gene (5 bases). Germline V gene lookup returns CDR1 MNHEY and CDR2 SVGAGI. V gave up 6 bases and J gave up 1 base, with 7 bases separating them. There are 13 residues in the CDR3. The CDR3 region is CASRQESGNTIYF. The CDR3 DNA is TGTGCCAGCAGACAGGAGTCTGGAAACACCATATATTTT.

This rearrangement joins TRBV12-3 or TRBV12-4 to TRBJ1-2; D ambiguous. V lost 3 bases, J lost 1 base, and 6 bases lay in between. The CDR3 is made up of 13 amino acids. The CDR3 here is CASSLVLNYGYTF. CDR3 DNA sequence: TGTGCCAGCAGTTTGGTACTTAACTATGGCTACACCTTC.

As DNA, the CDR3 is TGTGCCAGCCAAGGGGGCAGGGGGCTAAGCTCCTATAATTCACCCCTCCACTTT. It is translated as CASQGGRGLSSYNSPLHF. This chain connects TRBV25-1 to TRBJ1-6; 8 bases fit TRBD1. Germline CDR1 MGHDK, CDR2 SYGVNS. With V trimmed by 8 bases and J by 0 bases, 12 bases remained unmatched. The length of the CDR3 is 18 residues.

The count of this clone is one. This chain uses TRBV15 with TRBJ2-1, with D perhaps matching TRBD2 (5 bases). The V gene lost 8 bases and the J gene lost 5 bases, with 19 bases spanning the gap. The CDR3 length is 15 residues. The V gene's germline CDR1 is LNHNV and CDR2 YYDKDF (reference sequence). CDR3 amino acids: CATAIRGSRNNEQFF. The CDR3 DNA is TGTGCCACCGCTATCAGAGGGTCAAGGAACAATGAGCAGTTCTTC.

This sequence joins TRBV11-3 and TRBJ2-7; 9 nucleotides agree with TRBD2. Losses at the gene ends were 3 bases for V and 1 base for J; bases not matched to a gene: 7. CDR3 length: 16 residues. The germline V gene has CDR1 SGHNT and CDR2 YENEEA. For the CDR3, the DNA is TGTGCCAGCAGCTTGAGGAGGCTAGCGGGATCCTACGAGCAGTACTTC. This codes for CASSLRRLAGSYEQYF. Using reference TRBV11-3 and TRBJ2-7 for the parts outside the CDR3, the full variable domain is EAGVVQSPRYKIIEKKQPVAFWCNPISGHNTLYWYLQNLGQGPELLIRYENEEAVDDSQLPKDRFSAERLKGVDSTLKIQPAELGDSAVYLCASSLRRLAGSYEQYFGPGTRLTVT.